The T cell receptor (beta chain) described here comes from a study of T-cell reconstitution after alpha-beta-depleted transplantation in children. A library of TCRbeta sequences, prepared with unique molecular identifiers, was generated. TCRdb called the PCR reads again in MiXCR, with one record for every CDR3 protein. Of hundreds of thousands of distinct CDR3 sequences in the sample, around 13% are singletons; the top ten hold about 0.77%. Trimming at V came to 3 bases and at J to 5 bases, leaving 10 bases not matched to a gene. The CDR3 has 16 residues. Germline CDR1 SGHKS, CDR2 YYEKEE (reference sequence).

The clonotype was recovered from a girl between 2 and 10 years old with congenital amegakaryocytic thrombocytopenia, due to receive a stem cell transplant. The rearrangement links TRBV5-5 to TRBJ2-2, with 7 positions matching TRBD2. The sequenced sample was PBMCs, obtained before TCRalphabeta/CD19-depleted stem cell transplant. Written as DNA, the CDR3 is TGTGCCAGCAGCTGGGTCAGCGGGGACGGGACCGGGGAGCTGTTTTTT. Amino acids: CASSWVSGDGTGELFF.